The next 4 T cell receptor beta chains were all read from a single sample in a study of T cell changes during pregnancy in multiple sclerosis. The protocol was immunoSEQ multiplex PCR, while the TCRdb copy is restricted to in-frame clones and leaves out a portion. The sample lists approximately 88,000 clones; 90% to 95% were seen once. This specimen was peripheral blood, taken in the first trimester of pregnancy. These receptors were taken from a female donor with multiple sclerosis, enrolled in a pregnancy study.

V is TRBV11-2 and J is TRBJ2-2, with 7 bases matching TRBD1. Germline values: CDR1 SGHAT, CDR2 FQNNGV. V gave up 3 bases and J gave up 4 bases; unmatched junction bases: 8. The CDR3 runs 16 residues. DNA for the CDR3: TGTGCCAGCAGCTTGGGGACAGTTTACAGCACCGGGGAGCTGTTTTTT. As protein: CASSLGTVYSTGELFF.

This chain joins TRBV2 and TRBJ2-3; D gene ambiguous. Per the germline V gene, CDR1 is SNHLY and CDR2 is FYNNEI. Between the trimmed V and J ends, which lost 6 bases and 0 bases, there was a span of 10 bases. CDR3 length: 14 amino acids. This chain's CDR3 is CASRAQPSTDTQYF. CDR3 sequence (DNA): TGTGCCAGCAGGGCACAGCCTAGCACAGATACGCAGTATTTT. The complete variable domain, with remaining parts taken from reference TRBV2 and TRBJ2-3, reads EPEVTQTPSHQVTQMGQEVILRCVPISNHLYFYWYRQILGQKVEFLVSFYNNEISEKSEIFDDQFSVERPDGSNFTLKIRSTKLEDSAMYFCASRAQPSTDTQYFGPGTRLTVL.

This clone was found once. This chain joins TRBV7-8 and TRBJ2-7, with TRBD1 matching 9 bases. CDR1 is SGHVS, CDR2 FQNEAQ, per germline. J lost 3 bases, V lost 1 base, and 4 bases had no gene match. This CDR3 has 15 amino acids. As DNA, the CDR3 is TGTGCCAGCAGCTTAGAAGGGACAGGGATCTACGAGCAGTACTTC. Translated, it gives CASSLEGTGIYEQYF.

The chain recombines TRBV29-1 with TRBJ2-3; 8 bases align to TRBD2. J gave up 1 base and V 4 bases, and 1 base lay outside the gene matches. This CDR3 has 13 residues. Germline CDR1 is SQVTM and CDR2 is ANQGSEA. The CDR3 DNA follows: TGCAGCGTTGCGGGGGGGGGCACAGATACGCAGTATTTT. Translating gives CSVAGGGTDTQYF.